What follows are 14 T cell receptor beta chains derived from one specimen sequenced in a study of blood T cells in healthy people across ages. Sample-barcoded 5' priming and a J-beta primer mix drove a second PCR of about 7 to 11 cycles. Each CDR3 protein is one row after TCRdb ran MiXCR on the 5' RACE reads. The sample has 600,000 to 850,000 distinct CDR3 sequences, around 25% seen once. The same sample was also studied in work on T cells of mothers and their children.

Sequenced material: blood. The receptors come from a boy younger than 18 in good health.

This chain links TRBV27 with TRBJ2-4; D call uncertain. Germline CDR1 and CDR2: MNHEY and SMNVEV (reference sequence). CDR3 size: 15 residues. Deletions cut 5 bases from V and 0 bases from J, with 11 bases between. CDR3 region: CASSPDQLAKNIQYF. In nucleotides, the CDR3 is TGTGCCAGCAGTCCGGATCAGTTAGCCAAAAACATTCAGTACTTC.

CDR3 protein: CSARDKFRLYEQYF. In nucleotides, the CDR3 is TGCAGTGCTAGAGATAAGTTTCGACTCTACGAGCAGTACTTC. J is TRBJ2-7 and V is TRBV20-1; no definite D call. The CDR3 is made up of 14 amino acids. CDR1 DFQATT and CDR2 SNEGSKA come from the germline V gene (reference sequence). Trimming cost V 0 bases and J 3 bases, with 12 bases left between them.

The chain recombines TRBV20-1 with TRBJ2-5, with TRBD2 identical over 10 bases. Matching the DNA end better, TRBJ2-7 makes the J call doubtful. Germline CDR1 DFQATT, CDR2 SNEGSKA (reference sequence). This CDR3 has 16 residues. CDR3: CSARAPGTSDLTEQYF. The CDR3 DNA follows: TGCAGTGCTAGAGCCCCCGGGACTAGCGACCTCACCGAGCAGTACTTC.

A few counts support this clonotype. The chain links TRBV7-2 to TRBJ2-5; 12 bases line up with TRBD2. The CDR3 covers 17 residues. V gave up 7 bases and J gave up 4 bases; unmatched junction bases: 13. Germline CDR1 reads SGHTA; CDR2 reads FQGNSA. In nucleotides, the CDR3 is TGTGCCAGCACCAATGGACTAGCGGGGTTGGAGGGAGAGACCCAGTACTTC. Amino acids: CASTNGLAGLEGETQYF.

This clonotype was detected only a few times. This rearrangement joins TRBV4-2 to TRBJ2-3, with D possibly called TRBD1 or TRBD2 (7 bases each). Trimming left V 4 bases short and J 4 bases short, with 21 bases between. CDR3 length equals 17 residues. CDR1 is LGHNA and CDR2 is YNFKEQ in the germline V gene. The CDR3 here is CASSLEGGGDWADTQYF. The DNA of the CDR3 is TGTGCCAGCAGCCTCGAGGGAGGGGGCGATTGGGCAGATACGCAGTATTTT.

Worth noting for this clonotype: A read error may account for a junction end that differs from germline. The genes are TRBV7-7 and TRBJ2-7, with D unresolved. The CDR3 length is 15 residues. The germline CDR1 and CDR2 sequences are SSHAT and FNYEAQ (reference sequence). CDR3 sequence: CASSSWLGPEHEQYF. The CDR3 DNA follows: TGTGCTAGCAGCTCCTGGCTGGGCCCAGAACACGAGCAGTACTTC.

J is TRBJ1-5 and V is TRBV6-6, with a tentative D call TRBD1 (6 bases). Germline assignment: CDR1 MNHNY and CDR2 SVGAGI (reference sequence). The V end was cut by 6 bases, the J end by 6 bases, with 15 bases between. The CDR3 runs to 14 residues. The CDR3 here is CASSGTGPSQPQHF. The CDR3 region has the DNA TGTGCCAGCAGCGGAACAGGGCCTAGTCAGCCCCAGCATTTT.

This clonotype has only a few counts. The V call is TRBV5-1, the J call TRBJ2-7; 11 bases map to TRBD2. The CDR3 contains 16 residues. CDR1 is SGHRS, CDR2 YFSETQ, per germline. The junction had 10 bases not matched to a gene; V was cut back by 4 bases and J by 4 bases. The CDR3 reads CASSPLLAGERYEQYF. CDR3 bases: TGCGCCAGCAGCCCGCTACTAGCGGGGGAAAGGTACGAGCAGTACTTC.

This chain joins TRBV3-1 and TRBJ2-7, with 10 bases aligning to TRBD2. CDR3 length: 14 amino acids. The V and J ends lost 3 bases and 3 bases, in that order; junction bases with no gene match: 2. CDR1 and CDR2 from the germline V gene are LGHDT and YNNKEL (reference sequence). CDR3 coding DNA: TGTGCCAGCAGCCAGTGGACTAGCGGCTACGAGCAGTACTTC. Protein product: CASSQWTSGYEQYF.

This clonotype was counted only a few times. This chain uses TRBV6-5 with TRBJ1-5; unclear D gene. The CDR3 runs 13 residues. The V gene's germline CDR1 is MNHEY and CDR2 SVGAGI. V was trimmed by 6 bases and J by 6 bases, leaving 12 bases between them. The CDR3 region has the DNA TGTGCCAGCAGCCCTGGCCCGGCTCAGCCCCAGCATTTT. It specifies CASSPGPAQPQHF.

This clonotype has more than one count but fewer than ten. This sequence joins TRBV24-1 and TRBJ1-2; D might be TRBD1 (6 bases). Germline V lookup: CDR1 KGHDR, CDR2 SFDVKD. CDR3 length equals 13 residues. V lost 1 base, J lost 8 bases, and 10 bases lay in between. The CDR3 here is CATSDFTGKGYTF. In DNA, the CDR3 is TGTGCCACCAGTGATTTTACAGGGAAAGGCTACACCTTC.

The rearrangement links TRBV19 to TRBJ2-5, with D tentatively TRBD2 (5 bases). Judging by the DNA end, TRBJ2-1 fits better; the J call may be wrong. Germline assignment: CDR1 LNHDA and CDR2 SQIVND (reference sequence). The CDR3 totals 13 residues. In DNA form, the CDR3 reads TGTGCCAGTAGTACACGGGATGGCAATGAGCAGTTCTTC. It is translated as CASSTRDGNEQFF.

The genes are TRBV24-1 and TRBJ2-3; D gene uncertain. Trimming removed 5 bases at V and 6 bases at J, with 14 bases between. CDR1 and CDR2 (germline): KGHDR, SFDVKD. CDR3 length: 14 amino acids. The CDR3 DNA sequence: TGTGCCACCAGTGGGGTCGAGCGTGGGGATACGCAGTATTTT. It encodes CATSGVERGDTQYF.

The rearrangement joins TRBV27 to TRBJ1-1; D is possibly TRBD1 (5 bases). The germline V gene encodes CDR1 MNHEY and CDR2 SMNVEV (reference sequence). V dropped 2 bases and J dropped 8 bases, with 9 bases sitting between them. CDR3 length: 12 residues. The CDR3 coding sequence is TGTGCCAGCAGTTTAGGGGCAGGGGAAGCTTTCTTT. Encoded protein: CASSLGAGEAFF.